The rows below give T cell receptor beta chains drawn from one sample of a study of shared clonotypes between healthy human individuals. Using immunoSEQ multiplex PCR, the repertoire was profiled, and TCRdb retains in-frame clones only, with some absent. The data contain around 2.1 million clones, roughly 95% of them singletons. The sample consisted of naive CD4+ T cells sorted from blood. The source is a man younger than 35 in good health. CDR3s include the opening cysteine and the closing phenylalanine or tryptophan. The D gene is left open where the match is weak. Size is omitted from some rows. Given values are once, few, many or a class for expanded clones.

D gene	J gene	V gene	clone size	CDR3 DNA	CDR3 protein
.	TRBJ2-3	TRBV6-1	.	TGTGCCAGCAGTGTGGACCAATCCACAGATACGCAGTATTTT	CASSVDQSTDTQYF
.	TRBJ2-2	TRBV7-3	once	TGTGCCAGCAGCTTAGGGGGCGTTCGCACCGGGGAGCTGTTTTTT	CASSLGGVRTGELFF
.	TRBJ1-4	TRBV4-1	.	TGCGCCAGCAGCCTCGATACTGGGGGGGGCCGGGAAAAACTGTTTTTT	CASSLDTGGGREKLFF
TRBD1	TRBJ1-2	TRBV6-6	.	TGTGCCAGCAGTTACCCGGACAGGGACTATGGCTACACCTTC	CASSYPDRDYGYTF
.	TRBJ1-6	TRBV7-9	.	TGTGCCAGCAGCTTAGCGATGGGCAGTGGAGGACCCCTCCACTTT	CASSLAMGSGGPLHF
TRBD1	TRBJ2-6	TRBV7-9	once	TGTGCCAGCAGCTTAGTGGGACAGGGTAATGGGGCCAACGTCCTGACTTTC	CASSLVGQGNGANVLTF
TRBD2	TRBJ2-7	TRBV11-2	.	TGTGCCAGCAGCTATAGCGGGGTAAGCTCCTACGAGCAGTACTTC	CASSYSGVSSYEQYF
.	TRBJ1-4	TRBV30	.	TGTGCCTGGGAGGGGGGCGCGGGTGAAAAACTGTTTTTT	CAWEGGAGEKLFF
.	TRBJ1-1	TRBV5-1	.	TGCGCCACAGGGGCCAGGGCGGGGACTGAAGCTTTCTTT	CATGARAGTEAFF
.	TRBJ1-5	TRBV10-3	.	TGTGCCATCAGTGACGGGGAAGTTTCTCAGCCCCAGCATTTT	CAISDGEVSQPQHF
.	TRBJ2-7	TRBV5-1	.	TGCGCCAGCAGCTTGGATAATAGCGACAGCCAATTTAGAGTTTACGAGCAGTACTTC	CASSLDNSDSQFRVYEQYF
TRBD1	TRBJ1-2	TRBV6-5	once	TGTGCCAGCAGTTCCGTTCTGGGACAGGGAAACTATGGCTACACCTTC	CASSSVLGQGNYGYTF
TRBD2	TRBJ2-1	TRBV5-1	.	TGCGCCAGCAGCCCCTCAGCGGGACTCGAGAATGAGCAGTTCTTC	CASSPSAGLENEQFF
TRBD1	TRBJ1-4	TRBV5-1	.	TGCGCCAGCAGCCCCAACACAGGGGGGGATGAAAAACTGTTTTTT	CASSPNTGGDEKLFF
.	TRBJ2-7	TRBV7-2	.	TGTGCCAGCAGCTTGGGCGGGGGCCTCTCCTACGAGCAGTACTTC	CASSLGGGLSYEQYF